This TCR beta chain was sequenced for a study of cytomegalovirus exposure and HLA in healthy donors. Whole-study findings and limits: CMV antigen specificity of a few CMV-associated chains was confirmed in vitro. In a later analysis, at a false discovery rate of 0.05, 15,000 to 20,000 TCR beta sequences matched HLA alleles. For most TCR beta V segments, an earlier analysis put the productive rate at about 87% or about 30% of the time.

Primers for the PCR totalled 60 Vbeta and 13 Jbeta. Profiling relied on immunoSEQ multiplex PCR, and the TCRdb table lists in-frame clones only, not all of them. The table shows 35,000 to 40,000 clones, with 90% occurring only once. Regarding this clone: Antigen specificity is unknown.

CDR3 length equals 16 residues. Germline V gives CDR1 MNHNY, CDR2 SVGAGI (reference sequence). Trimming at V came to 1 base and at J to 3 bases, leaving 6 bases not matched to a gene. The J gene is TRBJ2-3, the V gene TRBV6-6; 8 bases line up with TRBD2. The sequencing sample was made of PBMCs. This receptor was obtained from a woman between 18 and 30 years old in good health and CMV-seronegative. The CDR3 bases are TGTGCCAGCAGTTACTTGGCGGGACTAGTGACAGATACGCAGTATTTT. Its translation is CASSYLAGLVTDTQYF.